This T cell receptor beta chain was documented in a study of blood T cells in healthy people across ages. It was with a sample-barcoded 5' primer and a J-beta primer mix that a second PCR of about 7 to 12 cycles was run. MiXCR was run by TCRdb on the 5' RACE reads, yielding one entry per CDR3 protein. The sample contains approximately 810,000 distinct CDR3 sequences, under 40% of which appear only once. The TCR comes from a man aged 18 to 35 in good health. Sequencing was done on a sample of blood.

The CDR3 DNA reads as TGTGCCAGCAGTCCCTTAAACTGGGCCACCGGGGAGCTGTTTTTT. It encodes CASSPLNWATGELFF. The genes are TRBV12-3 or TRBV12-4 and TRBJ2-2; D not resolved. The CDR3 runs 15 residues. V was shortened by 5 bases and J by 4 bases, with 14 bases between the two germline ends.